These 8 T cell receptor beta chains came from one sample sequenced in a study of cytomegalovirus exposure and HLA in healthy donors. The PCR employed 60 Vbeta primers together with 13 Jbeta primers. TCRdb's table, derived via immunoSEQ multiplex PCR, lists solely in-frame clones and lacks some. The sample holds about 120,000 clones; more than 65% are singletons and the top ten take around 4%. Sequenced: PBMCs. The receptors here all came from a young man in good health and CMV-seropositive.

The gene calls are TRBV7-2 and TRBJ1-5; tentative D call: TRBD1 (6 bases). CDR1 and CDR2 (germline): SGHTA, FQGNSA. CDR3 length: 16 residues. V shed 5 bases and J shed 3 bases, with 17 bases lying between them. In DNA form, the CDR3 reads TGTGCCAGCAGCGCTAGGGCAGGGGTGTACAATCAGCCCCAGCATTTT. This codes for CASSARAGVYNQPQHF.

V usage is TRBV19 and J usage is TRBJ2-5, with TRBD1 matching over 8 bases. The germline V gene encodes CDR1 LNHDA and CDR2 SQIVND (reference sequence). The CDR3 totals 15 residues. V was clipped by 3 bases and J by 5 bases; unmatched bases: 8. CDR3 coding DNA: TGTGCCAGTAGTATTTTGACAGGGGCAGGGGAGACCCAGTACTTC. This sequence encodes CASSILTGAGETQYF.

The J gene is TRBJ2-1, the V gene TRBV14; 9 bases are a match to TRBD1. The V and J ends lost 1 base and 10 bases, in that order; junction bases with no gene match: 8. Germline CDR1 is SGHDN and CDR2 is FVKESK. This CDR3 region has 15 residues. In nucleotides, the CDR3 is TGTGCCAGCAGCCAAGCCGGGACAGGGTGGCGGGAGCAGTTCTTC. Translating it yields CASSQAGTGWREQFF.

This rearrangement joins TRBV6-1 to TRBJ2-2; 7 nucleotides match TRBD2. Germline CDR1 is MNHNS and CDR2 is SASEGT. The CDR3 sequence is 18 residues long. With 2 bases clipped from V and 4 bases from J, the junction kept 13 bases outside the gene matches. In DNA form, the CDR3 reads TGTGCCAGCAGTGAACGTCCAGGCGGGAGACGTCGCACCGGGGAGCTGTTTTTT. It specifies CASSERPGGRRRTGELFF.

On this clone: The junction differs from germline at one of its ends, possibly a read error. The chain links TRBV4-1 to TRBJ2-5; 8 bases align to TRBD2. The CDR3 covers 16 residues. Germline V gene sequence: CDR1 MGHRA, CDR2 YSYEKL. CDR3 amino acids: CASSQDRGLGQEAQYF. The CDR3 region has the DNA TGCGCCAGCAGCCAAGATCGGGGACTAGGACAAGAGGCCCAGTACTTC.

The CDR3 region has the DNA TGTGCCAGTAGTTGGTCCCAACAGGGTGGAACTGGGGCCAACGTCCTGACTTTC. Translated, it gives CASSWSQQGGTGANVLTF. The rearrangement links TRBV19 to TRBJ2-6; D might be TRBD1 (6 bases). Germline V lookup: CDR1 LNHDA, CDR2 SQIVND (reference sequence). The CDR3 has 18 amino acids. V lost 5 bases to trimming and J lost 2 bases, with 19 bases between them. Together with reference TRBV19 and TRBJ2-6, the CDR3 gives the full variable domain: DGGITQSPKYLFRKEGQNVTLSCEQNLNHDAMYWYRQDPGQGLRLIYYSQIVNDFQKGDIAEGYSVSREKKESFPLTVTSAQKNPTAFYLCASSWSQQGGTGANVLTFGAGSRLTVL.

CDR3 loop: CASSPLDTETDTQYF. CDR3 DNA: TGTGCCAGCAGCCCTCTCGACACGGAAACAGATACGCAGTATTTT. J is TRBJ2-3 and V is TRBV2; no reliable D call. The CDR3 consists of 15 residues. V lost 6 bases and J 3 bases, leaving 16 bases between the germline ends. From germline, CDR1 is SNHLY and CDR2 FYNNEI.

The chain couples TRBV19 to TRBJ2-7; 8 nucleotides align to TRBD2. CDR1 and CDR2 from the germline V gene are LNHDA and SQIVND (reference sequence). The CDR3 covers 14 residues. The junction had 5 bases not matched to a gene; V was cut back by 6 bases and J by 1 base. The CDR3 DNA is TGTGCCAGTAGACCGGGACTAGGATCCTACGAGCAGTACTTC. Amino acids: CASRPGLGSYEQYF.